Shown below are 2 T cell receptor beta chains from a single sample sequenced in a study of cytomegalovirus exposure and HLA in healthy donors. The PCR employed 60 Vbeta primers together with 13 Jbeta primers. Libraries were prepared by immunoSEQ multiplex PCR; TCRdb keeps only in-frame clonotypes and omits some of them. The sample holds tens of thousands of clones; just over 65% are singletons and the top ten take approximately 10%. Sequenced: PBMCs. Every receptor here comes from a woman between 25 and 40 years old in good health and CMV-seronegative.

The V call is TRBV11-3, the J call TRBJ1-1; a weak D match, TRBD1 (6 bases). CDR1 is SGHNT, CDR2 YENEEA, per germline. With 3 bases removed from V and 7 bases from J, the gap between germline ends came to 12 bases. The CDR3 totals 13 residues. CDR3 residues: CASSFSGVGEAFF. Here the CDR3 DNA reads TGTGCCAGCAGCTTTTCAGGGGTCGGTGAAGCTTTCTTT.

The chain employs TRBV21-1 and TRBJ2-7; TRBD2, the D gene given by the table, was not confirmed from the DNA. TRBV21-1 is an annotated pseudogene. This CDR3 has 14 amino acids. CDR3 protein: CASTPGPGVDEQYF. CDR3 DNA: TGTGCCAGCACACCGGGCCCCGGGGTTGACGAGCAGTACTTC.